These T cell receptor beta chains were read from a single sample in a study of blood T cell repertoires in COVID-19. The protocol was immunoSEQ multiplex PCR, while the TCRdb copy is restricted to in-frame clones and leaves out a portion. The sample lists some 68,000 clones; approximately 80% were seen once. The material sequenced was peripheral blood. Receptors were obtained from a man in his sixties or seventies with acute or convalescent COVID-19. CDR3s include the opening cysteine and the closing phenylalanine or tryptophan. A D gene is named only where the DNA matches it firmly. The size field is filled for only some rows; it gives once, few, many or a size class.

j_call d_call v_call clone_size cdr3_nt cdr3_aa
TRBJ2-7 TRBD2 TRBV20-1 . TGCAGTGGCGGGGGGCAGTACTTC CSGGGQYF
TRBJ1-4 . TRBV11-2 . TGTGCCAGCAGCAAACCCTTTGCGGGGGGGCTTAATGAAAAACTGTTTTTT CASSKPFAGGLNEKLFF
TRBJ2-5 TRBD2 TRBV30 . TGTGCCTGGGGGGGGACTAGCGGAGTCAAAGAGACCCAGTACTTC CAWGGTSGVKETQYF
TRBJ1-1 TRBD1 TRBV29-1 once TGCAGCGTTTCCTCTACAGGGGGTAGGACTGAAGCTTTCTTT CSVSSTGGRTEAFF
TRBJ1-1 TRBD1 TRBV2 few TGTGCCAGCAGTGTTCAGACAGGGGTGGCTGAAGCTTTCTTT CASSVQTGVAEAFF
TRBJ1-1 TRBD1 TRBV3-1/TRBV3-2 . TGTGCCAGCAGCCAAAGGAGGGGGCGAGGGATGAACACTGAAGCTTTCTTT CASSQRRGRGMNTEAFF
TRBJ2-3 . TRBV19 . TGTGCCTGCAGAGGGACAGATACGCAGTATTTT CACRGTDTQYF
TRBJ2-5 . TRBV6-2/TRBV6-3 . TGTGCCAGCAGTTACCCTCCCGAGACCCAGTACTTC CASSYPPETQYF
TRBJ2-7 TRBD1 TRBV7-2 . TGTGCCAGTCTGACGGGGCAGGGGGCTCACGAGCAGTACTTC CASLTGQGAHEQYF
TRBJ2-6 . TRBV11-2 . TGTGCCAGCAGCTTTGGAAAACAGCAGTCTGGGGCCAACGTCCTGACTTTC CASSFGKQQSGANVLTF
TRBJ1-4 TRBD1 TRBV30 . TGTGCCTGGAGTGAAAAGGGGACAGGTGAAAAACTGTTTTTT CAWSEKGTGEKLFF
TRBJ2-1 . TRBV28 . TGTGCCAGCAGTAATTCCCGCAATGAGCAGTTCTTC CASSNSRNEQFF
TRBJ2-5 . TRBV2 . TGTGCCAGTTTTGAGTGGGAGACCCAGTACTTC CASFEWETQYF
TRBJ1-2 . TRBV6-5 . TGTGCCAGCAGGGCAGGGATTTATGGCTACACCTTC CASRAGIYGYTF
TRBJ1-1 . TRBV18 . TGTGCCAGCTCCCCCCAGTCCACGAACACTGAAGCTTTCTTT CASSPQSTNTEAFF
TRBJ1-4 . TRBV9 . TGTGCCAGCAGCTTCCAGGACAAGCCATCCCCCTCAACTAATGAAAAACTGTTTTTT CASSFQDKPSPSTNEKLFF
TRBJ2-2 TRBD1 TRBV30 . TGTGCCTGGAGATCGGGGACAGGGCCTAACACCGGGGAGCTGTTTTTT CAWRSGTGPNTGELFF